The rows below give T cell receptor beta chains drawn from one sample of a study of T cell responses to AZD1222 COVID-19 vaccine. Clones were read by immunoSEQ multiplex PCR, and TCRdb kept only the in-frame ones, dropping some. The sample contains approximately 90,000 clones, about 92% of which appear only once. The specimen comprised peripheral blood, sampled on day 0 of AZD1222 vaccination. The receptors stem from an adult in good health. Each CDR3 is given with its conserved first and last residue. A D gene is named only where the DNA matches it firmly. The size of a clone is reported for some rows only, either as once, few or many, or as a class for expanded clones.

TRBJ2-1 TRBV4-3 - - CASSQGGGAGEQFF TGCGCCAGCAGCCAAGGTGGGGGGGCAGGTGAGCAGTTCTTC
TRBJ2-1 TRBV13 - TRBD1 CASSLGTGWNEQFF TGTGCCAGCAGCTTAGGGACAGGGTGGAATGAGCAGTTCTTC
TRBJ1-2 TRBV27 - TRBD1 CASSETGRHYGYTF TGTGCCAGCAGTGAGACAGGGCGACACTATGGCTACACCTTC
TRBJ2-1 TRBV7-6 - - CASSLVGTENEQFF TGTGCCAGCAGCTTAGTGGGCACAGAGAATGAGCAGTTCTTC
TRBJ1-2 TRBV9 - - CASSVGVISGGYTF TGTGCCAGCAGCGTGGGTGTCATCTCGGGTGGCTACACCTTC
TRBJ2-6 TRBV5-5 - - CASSPSWTDSGANVLTF TGTGCCAGCAGCCCGTCTTGGACAGACTCTGGGGCCAACGTCCTGACTTTC
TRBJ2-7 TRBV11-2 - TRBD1 CASSLDPYRGYEQYF TGTGCCAGCAGCTTAGATCCATACAGGGGGTACGAGCAGTACTTC
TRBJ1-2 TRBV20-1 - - CSASGGARNYGYTF TGCAGTGCTAGTGGGGGGGCGCGTAACTATGGCTACACCTTC
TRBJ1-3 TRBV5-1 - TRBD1 CASSLDRFSGNTIYF TGCGCCAGCAGCCTGGACAGGTTTTCTGGAAACACCATATATTTT
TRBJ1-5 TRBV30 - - CAWSPGTPVGSGNQPQHF TGTGCCTGGAGCCCCGGGACCCCGGTGGGGAGCGGCAATCAGCCCCAGCATTTT
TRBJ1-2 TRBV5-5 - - CASSLSPGNYGYTF TGTGCCAGCAGCTTGTCACCGGGGAACTATGGCTACACCTTC
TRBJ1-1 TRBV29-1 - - CSVRAGGGSTEAFF TGCAGCGTTCGCGCGGGCGGGGGGTCCACTGAAGCTTTCTTT
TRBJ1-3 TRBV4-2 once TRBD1 CASSQAGTGGRNTIYF TGTGCCAGCAGCCAAGCAGGGACAGGGGGACGGAACACCATATATTTT
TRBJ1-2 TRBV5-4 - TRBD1 CASSGTGAYGYTF TGTGCCAGCAGCGGGACAGGGGCCTATGGCTACACCTTC
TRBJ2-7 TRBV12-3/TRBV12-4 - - CASSLSRSGEQYF TGTGCCAGCAGTTTGTCGAGGAGCGGCGAGCAGTACTTC
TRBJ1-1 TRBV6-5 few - CASSYSTRGGSSEAFF TGTGCCAGCAGTTACTCAACCCGGGGGGGTAGTTCTGAAGCTTTCTTT
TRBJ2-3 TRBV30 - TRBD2 CAWTLGTSDADTQYF TGTGCCTGGACCCTGGGGACTAGCGACGCAGATACGCAGTATTTT
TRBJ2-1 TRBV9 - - CASSPRSGYNEQFF TGTGCCAGCAGCCCCCGATCCGGATACAATGAGCAGTTCTTC
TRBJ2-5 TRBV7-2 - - CASSLSTSQETQYF TGTGCCAGCAGCTTATCGACTTCCCAAGAGACCCAGTACTTC
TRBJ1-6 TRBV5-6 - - CASSFSWGVASPLHF TGTGCCAGCAGCTTCTCTTGGGGGGTTGCTTCACCCCTCCACTTT
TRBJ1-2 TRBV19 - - CASSIGGWDYGYTF TGTGCCAGTAGTATAGGGGGATGGGACTATGGCTACACCTTC
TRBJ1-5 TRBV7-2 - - CASSFSGQGNQPQHF TGTGCCAGCAGCTTTTCTGGCCAGGGTAATCAGCCCCAGCATTTT
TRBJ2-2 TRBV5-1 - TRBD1 CASRSPGQEDTGELFF TGCGCCAGCAGGTCCCCGGGACAGGAGGACACCGGGGAGCTGTTTTTT
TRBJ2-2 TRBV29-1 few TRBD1 CSANRGTGELFF TGCAGCGCTAACAGGGGCACCGGGGAGCTGTTTTTT
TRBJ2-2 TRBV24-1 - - CATSAPGTGELFF TGTGCCACCAGTGCTCCAGGGACCGGGGAGCTGTTTTTT
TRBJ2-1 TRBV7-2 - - CASSLDSYNEQFF TGTGCCAGCAGCTTAGACAGTTACAATGAGCAGTTCTTC
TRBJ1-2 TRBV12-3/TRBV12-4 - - CASSFLQGGGYTF TGTGCCAGCAGTTTTCTCCAGGGCGGGGGCTACACCTTC
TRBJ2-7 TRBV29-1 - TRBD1 CSVEGDRGVAYEQYF TGCAGCGTTGAAGGGGACAGGGGGGTCGCCTACGAGCAGTACTTC
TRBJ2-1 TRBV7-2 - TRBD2 CASSPSGTSGGLGNEQFF TGTGCCAGCAGCCCATCCGGGACTAGCGGGGGTTTAGGGAATGAGCAGTTCTTC
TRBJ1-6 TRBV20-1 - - CSASPPKGNNSPLHF TGCAGTGCTAGTCCCCCAAAAGGGAATAATTCACCCCTCCACTTT
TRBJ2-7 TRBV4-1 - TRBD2 CASSQGVAGYLNEQYF TGCGCCAGCAGCCAAGGGGTAGCGGGATATTTAAACGAGCAGTACTTC
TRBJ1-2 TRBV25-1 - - CASSDAGQGYTF TGTGCCAGCAGTGATGCAGGGCAAGGCTACACCTTC
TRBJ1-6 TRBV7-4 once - CASSSDGGKAPNSPLHF TGTGCCAGCAGCTCTGATGGGGGGAAGGCCCCCAATTCACCCCTCCACTTT
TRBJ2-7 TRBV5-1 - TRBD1 CASSLGQGEFYEQYF TGCGCCAGCAGCTTAGGACAGGGGGAGTTCTACGAGCAGTACTTC
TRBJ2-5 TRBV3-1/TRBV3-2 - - CASSQDAGVGETQYF TGTGCCAGCAGCCAAGATGCAGGGGTTGGAGAGACCCAGTACTTC
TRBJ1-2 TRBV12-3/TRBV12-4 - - CASSSQGAYGYTF TGTGCCAGCAGTTCCCAGGGCGCCTATGGCTACACCTTC
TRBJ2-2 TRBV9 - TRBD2 CASSSGVVPGELFF TGTGCCAGCAGTAGCGGGGTAGTCCCCGGGGAGCTGTTTTTT
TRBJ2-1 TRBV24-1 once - CATSDPQAGSYNEQFF TGTGCCACCAGTGACCCCCAAGCGGGCTCCTACAATGAGCAGTTCTTC
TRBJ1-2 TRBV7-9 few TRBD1 CASSTTGTGAYGYTF TGTGCCAGCAGTACTACCGGGACAGGGGCCTATGGCTACACCTTC
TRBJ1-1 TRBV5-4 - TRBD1 CASSNPKTGWGTEAFF TGTGCCAGCAGCAACCCCAAGACAGGGTGGGGGACTGAAGCTTTCTTT
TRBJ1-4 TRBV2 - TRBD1 CATRTGFSEKLFF TGTGCCACTCGGACAGGTTTTAGCGAAAAACTGTTTTTT
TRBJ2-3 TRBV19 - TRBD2 CASSMGGGLTDTQYF TGTGCCAGTAGTATGGGCGGGGGGCTCACAGATACGCAGTATTTT
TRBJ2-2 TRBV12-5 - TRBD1 CASGLGQGYSSTGELFF TGTGCTAGTGGTTTGGGACAGGGGTATAGTAGCACCGGGGAGCTGTTTTTT
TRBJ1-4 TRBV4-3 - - CASSQDERYGEKLFF TGCGCCAGCAGCCAAGATGAGCGGTATGGTGAAAAACTGTTTTTT
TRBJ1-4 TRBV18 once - CASSPRGPGNDEKLFF TGTGCCAGCTCACCACGGGGGCCGGGGAATGATGAAAAACTGTTTTTT
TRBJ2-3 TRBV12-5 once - CASGSPGDIRNTDTQYF TGTGCTAGTGGTTCCCCCGGCGACATTAGAAACACAGATACGCAGTATTTT
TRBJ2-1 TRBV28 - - CASRAPGSSYNEQFF TGTGCCAGCAGGGCCCCGGGGTCCTCCTACAATGAGCAGTTCTTC
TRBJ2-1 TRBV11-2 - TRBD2 CASSLDRGLSKQFF TGTGCCAGCAGCTTAGATAGGGGACTATCGAAGCAGTTCTTC